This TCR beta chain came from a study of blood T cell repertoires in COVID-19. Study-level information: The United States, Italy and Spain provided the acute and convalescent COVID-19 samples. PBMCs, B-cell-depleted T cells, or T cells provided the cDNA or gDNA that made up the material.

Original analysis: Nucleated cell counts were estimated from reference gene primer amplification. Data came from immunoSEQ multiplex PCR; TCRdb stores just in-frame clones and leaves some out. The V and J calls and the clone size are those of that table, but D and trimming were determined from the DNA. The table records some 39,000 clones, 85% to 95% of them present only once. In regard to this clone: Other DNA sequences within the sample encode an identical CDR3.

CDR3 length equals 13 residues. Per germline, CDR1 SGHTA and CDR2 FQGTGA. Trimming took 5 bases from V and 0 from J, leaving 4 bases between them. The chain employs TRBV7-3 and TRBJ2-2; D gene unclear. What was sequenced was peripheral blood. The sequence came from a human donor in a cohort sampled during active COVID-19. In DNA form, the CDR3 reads TGTGCCAGCAGCCCAGCGAACACCGGGGAGCTGTTTTTT. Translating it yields CASSPANTGELFF.